A selection of T cell receptor beta chains follows, all from one sample in a study of blood T cell repertoires in COVID-19. Clones were sequenced by immunoSEQ multiplex PCR, and TCRdb holds only the in-frame ones, with some missing. Here the sample spans roughly 170,000 clones, approximately 87% being singletons. Sequencing used peripheral blood. These TCRs come from a woman aged 18-29 years who had recovered from COVID-19. The CDR3 runs from the conserved cysteine through the conserved F or W. The order of the fields is CDR3 length, D gene, clone size, J gene, V gene, CDR3 DNA, CDR3 protein. A D gene is named only where the DNA matches it firmly. Size is stated for part of the rows, as once, few or many counts, or as a class when the clone is expanded.

14 | - | few | TRBJ2-7 | TRBV7-6 | TGTGCCAGCACCCCTCAGGAAGGTAGCTACGAGCAGTACTTC | CASTPQEGSYEQYF
14 | TRBD1 | - | TRBJ2-7 | TRBV7-2 | TGTGCCAGCAGCCGCGGACAGGAGCCTTACGAGCAGTACTTC | CASSRGQEPYEQYF
14 | TRBD1 | once | TRBJ1-1 | TRBV18 | TGTGCCAGCTCACCAGGGACAGGGATCACTGAAGCTTTCTTT | CASSPGTGITEAFF
15 | - | - | TRBJ2-1 | TRBV25-1 | TGTGCCAGCTTCGGCCGTAGCCGGACCTACAATGAGCAGTTCTTC | CASFGRSRTYNEQFF
15 | TRBD1 | - | TRBJ1-4 | TRBV30 | TGTGCCTGGAGTATTGGGACAGGAACTAATGAAAAACTGTTTTTT | CAWSIGTGTNEKLFF
14 | - | - | TRBJ1-2 | TRBV29-1 | TGCAGCGTTCTGGGACACCAGGCCCCGTATGGCTACACCTTC | CSVLGHQAPYGYTF
14 | - | - | TRBJ1-1 | TRBV7-2 | TGTGCCAGCAGCTTAGAGGAGTTGGGCACTGAAGCTTTCTTT | CASSLEELGTEAFF
15 | TRBD2 | few | TRBJ2-1 | TRBV29-1 | TGCAGCGTTCCTAGCGGGAGGCTTTTCTACAATGAGCAGTTCTTC | CSVPSGRLFYNEQFF
15 | - | - | TRBJ2-2 | TRBV6-4 | TGTGCCAGCAGTGACTCGCCTAGCGCGGGCGGGGAGCTGTTTTTT | CASSDSPSAGGELFF
14 | - | - | TRBJ2-2 | TRBV6-4 | TGTGCCAGCAGTGACTCGGCAGACACCGGGGAGCTGTTTTTT | CASSDSADTGELFF
16 | TRBD2 | - | TRBJ2-7 | TRBV4-3 | TGCGCCAGCAGCCAAGGTGCCCTAGCGGGGGCCTACGAGCAGTACTTC | CASSQGALAGAYEQYF
12 | - | once | TRBJ1-1 | TRBV4-3 | TGCGCCAGCAGCCAAGTCGGCACTGAAGCTTTCTTT | CASSQVGTEAFF
14 | TRBD1 | - | TRBJ2-3 | TRBV28 | TGTGCCAGCAGCTCCGGGACAGGGGGCGATACGCAGTATTTT | CASSSGTGGDTQYF
16 | - | - | TRBJ2-4 | TRBV7-9 | TGTGCCAGCAGCTTAAAAGGGGTCCTAGCCAAAAACATTCAGTACTTC | CASSLKGVLAKNIQYF
15 | - | - | TRBJ2-5 | TRBV14 | TGTGCCAGCAGCCAAGGCGCTAGCCCTGGGCAGACCCAGTACTTC | CASSQGASPGQTQYF
13 | TRBD1 | - | TRBJ1-1 | TRBV19 | TGTGCCAGTAGCTTACAGGGGGCAGCTGAAGCTTTCTTT | CASSLQGAAEAFF
15 | TRBD1 | - | TRBJ1-1 | TRBV7-9 | TGTGCCAGCAGCTCCCTAGGGGGACAGCACACTGAAGCTTTCTTT | CASSSLGGQHTEAFF
13 | - | - | TRBJ1-1 | TRBV10-2 | TGCGCCAGCAGTGAGTCGAGGGGGACTGAAGCTTTCTTT | CASSESRGTEAFF
14 | TRBD2 | - | TRBJ2-3 | TRBV7-3 | TGTGCCAGCAGCTTCGGGACTAGTGGAGATACGCAGTATTTT | CASSFGTSGDTQYF
13 | TRBD2 | - | TRBJ2-7 | TRBV6-6 | TGTGCCAGTCTAGCGGGGGGAACTTACGAGCAGTACTTC | CASLAGGTYEQYF
15 | - | - | TRBJ1-6 | TRBV27 | TGTGCCAGCGCCGCCTCGAGCTCCTATAATTCACCCCTCCACTTT | CASAASSSYNSPLHF
16 | TRBD1 | - | TRBJ1-1 | TRBV7-6 | TGTGCCAGCAGCTTACCGAGGGACAGGGGTTTAACTGAAGCTTTCTTT | CASSLPRDRGLTEAFF
15 | - | - | TRBJ2-5 | TRBV7-2 | TGTGCCAGCAGCTTAGGGAGGACAGCACAAGAGACCCAGTACTTC | CASSLGRTAQETQYF
18 | TRBD2 | - | TRBJ2-4 | TRBV4-1 | TGCGCCAGCAGCCCCGGGCTAGCGGGGGGTCTAGCCAAAAACATTCAGTACTTC | CASSPGLAGGLAKNIQYF
16 | TRBD1 | - | TRBJ2-3 | TRBV13 | TGTGCCAGCAGCTTAGAAAGGGGGCGTCGCACAGATACGCAGTATTTT | CASSLERGRRTDTQYF
15 | TRBD2 | - | TRBJ2-3 | TRBV2 | TGTGCCAGCATTAGACTAGCGGGGGGCACAGATACGCAGTATTTT | CASIRLAGGTDTQYF
14 | TRBD1 | - | TRBJ1-5 | TRBV4-1 | TGCGCCAGCAGCTTCGACAGGGGGGGTCAGCCCCAGCATTTT | CASSFDRGGQPQHF
17 | - | - | TRBJ2-7 | TRBV4-3 | TGCGCCAGCAGCCAGGCCATTGGAGGTGCCGACTCCTACGAGCAGTACTTC | CASSQAIGGADSYEQYF
11 | - | few | TRBJ1-1 | TRBV29-1 | TGCAGCGTTTTCGGCGGTCTTGAAGCTTTCTTT | CSVFGGLEAFF
13 | - | - | TRBJ2-2 | TRBV18 | TGTGCCAGCTCACCGACTAGTGGCGGGGAGCTGTTTTTT | CASSPTSGGELFF
16 | TRBD1 | - | TRBJ1-3 | TRBV7-8 | TGTGCCAGCAGCTTACAGAGACAGGGTTATGGAAACACCATATATTTT | CASSLQRQGYGNTIYF
15 | TRBD2 | - | TRBJ2-1 | TRBV6-5 | TGTGCCAGCAGTCCCTCAGCGGGAGGGCCGGAGGAGCAGTTCTTC | CASSPSAGGPEEQFF
15 | TRBD2 | once | TRBJ2-1 | TRBV7-8 | TGTGCCAGCAGTCCGCGGGGGGACTCCTACAATGAGCAGTTCTTC | CASSPRGDSYNEQFF
13 | - | - | TRBJ1-1 | TRBV6-5 | TGTGCCAGCAGTTCCCTGACAGGCAAAGAAGCTTTCTTT | CASSSLTGKEAFF
14 | - | - | TRBJ1-3 | TRBV14 | TGTGCCAGCATGCCAGATCCTTCTGGAAACACCATATATTTT | CASMPDPSGNTIYF
15 | TRBD1 | - | TRBJ1-5 | TRBV7-2 | TGTGCCAGCAGCTCGGGACAGTCAATCAATCAGCCCCAGCATTTT | CASSSGQSINQPQHF
14 | - | - | TRBJ1-2 | TRBV27 | TGTGCCAGCAGTTTATCCGCGACAACCTATGGCTACACCTTC | CASSLSATTYGYTF
16 | TRBD2 | - | TRBJ2-1 | TRBV7-6 | TGTGCCAGCAGCCCCAAACTAGCGGGGACCTACAATGAGCAGTTCTTC | CASSPKLAGTYNEQFF
13 | - | - | TRBJ2-3 | TRBV29-1 | TGCAGCGTTGGTGGGGGGGGCCAAGGTACGCAGTATTTT | CSVGGGGQGTQYF
19 | TRBD2 | - | TRBJ2-1 | TRBV5-1 | TGCGCCAGCAGCTTGAATCCGGGACTAGCGGAACATACCTACAATGAGCAGTTCTTC | CASSLNPGLAEHTYNEQFF
14 | - | - | TRBJ1-2 | TRBV6-6 | TGTGCCAGCAGTAGGGACACCGAGGGGTCTGGCTACACCTTC | CASSRDTEGSGYTF
16 | - | - | TRBJ2-1 | TRBV24-1 | TGTGCCACCAGTGACCCGGGACTCTTCTCCTACAATGAGCAGTTCTTC | CATSDPGLFSYNEQFF
11 | - | - | TRBJ2-5 | TRBV18 | TGTGCCAGCTCACCGCAGGAGACCCAGTACTTC | CASSPQETQYF
15 | - | - | TRBJ1-5 | TRBV6-2/TRBV6-3 | TGTGCCAGCAGTTACGGCAGGCTAAGCAATCAGCCCCAGCATTTT | CASSYGRLSNQPQHF
15 | - | - | TRBJ1-2 | TRBV27 | TGTGCCAGCAGGGAGTGGTACGGGGAGAACTATGGCTACACCTTC | CASREWYGENYGYTF
15 | TRBD1 | - | TRBJ1-6 | TRBV4-3 | TGCGCCAGCAGCTTAGTGGGACAGGGTAATTCACCCCTCCACTTT | CASSLVGQGNSPLHF
17 | TRBD2 | - | TRBJ2-2 | TRBV7-9 | TGTGCCAGCAGCTTAGGCATACTAGCGGGATCCACCGGGGAGCTGTTTTTT | CASSLGILAGSTGELFF
15 | - | - | TRBJ2-1 | TRBV7-9 | TGTGCCAGCAGCCCGGGACATAGCTCCTACAATGAGCAGTTCTTC | CASSPGHSSYNEQFF
13 | - | - | TRBJ2-7 | TRBV18 | TGTGCCAGCTCACCACCGGCGGGTTACGAGCAGTACTTC | CASSPPAGYEQYF
13 | - | few | TRBJ1-2 | TRBV12-3/TRBV12-4 | TGTGCCAGCAGTTTCGGGGGGCAGGATGGCTACACCTTC | CASSFGGQDGYTF
16 | TRBD2 | few | TRBJ2-2 | TRBV4-3 | TGCGCCAGCAGCCAAGATTCGGCGGGGGGGCCCGGGGAGCTGTTTTTT | CASSQDSAGGPGELFF
15 | TRBD2 | - | TRBJ2-1 | TRBV9 | TGTGCCAGCAGCGTTTCACTAGCGGGGATAAATGAGCAGTTCTTC | CASSVSLAGINEQFF
13 | - | - | TRBJ2-2 | TRBV7-7 | TGTGCCAGCAGCTTAGAGGCGGCCGGGGAGCTGTTTTTT | CASSLEAAGELFF
15 | TRBD2 | - | TRBJ2-7 | TRBV13 | TGTGCCAGCAGGCCTCTAGCGGGGGGGGCCTACGAGCAGTACTTC | CASRPLAGGAYEQYF